This TCR beta chain was captured in a study of shared clonotypes between healthy human individuals. General observations from the study: Larger estimated richness was generally recorded for naive subsets relative to memory subsets.

About this clone: The antigen is undetermined.

V lost 4 bases and J lost 4, with 14 bases in between. This CDR3 is built from 15 residues. Germline CDR1 SGHTA, CDR2 FQGNSA. Each of the donors was a healthy adult who was HIV-negative and had not had a recent acute infection or vaccination. Once extracted for a subset, genomic DNA was divided evenly among several immunoSEQ plates. Authors' processing steps: Without quality scores, immunoSEQ junctional reads could not be filtered like full-length reads. The repertoire was sequenced with immunoSEQ multiplex PCR; TCRdb's copy has only in-frame clones and lacks some. V, J and clone size derive from that table, while D and trimming were established from the DNA sequence. The sample contains about 730,000 clones, 72% of which appear only once.

The chain is built from TRBV7-2 and TRBJ1-5, with D maybe TRBD1 (5 bases). This clonotype was sampled from a woman aged 25 to 39 in good health. The material sequenced was memory CD4+ T cells sorted from blood. Subset described: CD45RA-negative fraction. The CDR3 spells CASSYAGTENQPQHF. Here the CDR3 DNA reads TGTGCCAGCAGCTATGCCGGGACCGAGAATCAGCCCCAGCATTTT.